The sequence of this T cell receptor beta chain was determined in a study of T-cell reconstitution after alpha-beta-depleted transplantation in children. Unique molecular identifiers were incorporated during preparation of the TCRbeta library. One entry per CDR3 protein, called by TCRdb with MiXCR from the PCR reads. The sample holds more than 60,000 distinct CDR3 sequences, 7.3% seen once. There are a few counts of this clonotype. Germline-derived CDR1 and CDR2 are SGDLS and YYNGEE. The CDR3 extends over 15 amino acids. The germline V and J ends were trimmed by 4 bases and 3 bases, with 13 bases remaining between them.

The chain carries TRBV9 and TRBJ2-2; D may correspond to TRBD1 or TRBD2 (6 bases each). The sample here was PBMCs from the stem cell graft donor, taken from the stem cell graft. This TCR was sampled from a human donor who donated a stem cell graft to a child with acute lymphoblastic leukemia. DNA for the CDR3: TGTGCCAGCAGCCCGAGGGGGGCAGACACCGGGGAGCTGTTTTTT. Residues: CASSPRGADTGELFF.